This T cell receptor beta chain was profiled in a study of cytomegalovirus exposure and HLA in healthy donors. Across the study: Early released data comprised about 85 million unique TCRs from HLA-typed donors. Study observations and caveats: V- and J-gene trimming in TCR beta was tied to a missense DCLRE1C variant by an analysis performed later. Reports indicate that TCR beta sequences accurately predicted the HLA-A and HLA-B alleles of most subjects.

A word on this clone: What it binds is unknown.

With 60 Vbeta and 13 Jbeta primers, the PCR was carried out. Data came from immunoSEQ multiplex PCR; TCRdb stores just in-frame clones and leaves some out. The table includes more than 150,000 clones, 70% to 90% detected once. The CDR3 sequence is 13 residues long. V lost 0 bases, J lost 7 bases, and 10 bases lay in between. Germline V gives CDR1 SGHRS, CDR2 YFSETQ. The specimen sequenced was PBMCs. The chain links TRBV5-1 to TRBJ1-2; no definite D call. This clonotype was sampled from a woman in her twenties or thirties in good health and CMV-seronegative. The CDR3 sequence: CASSLAGKSGYTF. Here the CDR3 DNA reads TGCGCCAGCAGCTTGGCCGGGAAGAGTGGCTACACCTTC. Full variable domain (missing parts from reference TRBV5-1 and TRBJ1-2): KAGVTQTPRYLIKTRGQQVTLSCSPISGHRSVSWYQQTPGQGLQFLFEYFSETQRNKGNFPGRFSGRQFSNSRSEMNVSTLELGDSALYLCASSLAGKSGYTFGSGTRLTVV.